This T cell receptor beta chain came from a study of T-cell reconstitution after alpha-beta-depleted transplantation in children. This clonotype occurred many times. Construction of the TCRbeta library involved unique molecular identifiers. TCRdb redid the calling of the PCR reads with MiXCR, one entry per CDR3 protein. The data contain roughly 220,000 distinct CDR3 sequences, 9.5% to 15% of them seen just once; the ten biggest clones take up around 3%. The sequences come from PBMCs from the stem cell graft donor, collected from the stem cell graft. This sequence originates from a human donor who donated a stem cell graft to a child with acute lymphoblastic leukemia.

CDR3 sequence reads: CSAIRDNQPQHF. The CDR3 DNA sequence: TGCAGTGCTATACGGGACAATCAGCCCCAGCATTTT. V gene TRBV20-1 combines with J gene TRBJ1-5; D is unresolved. Per germline, CDR1 DFQATT and CDR2 SNEGSKA (reference sequence). CDR3 length equals 12 residues. V was pared by 4 bases and J by 3 bases, with 7 bases between.